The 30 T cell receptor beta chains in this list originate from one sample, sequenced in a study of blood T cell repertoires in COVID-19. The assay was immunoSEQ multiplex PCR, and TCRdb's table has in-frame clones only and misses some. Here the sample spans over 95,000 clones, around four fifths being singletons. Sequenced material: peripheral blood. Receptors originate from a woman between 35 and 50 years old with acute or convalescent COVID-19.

CDR3 loop: CASSPPRGGVTPSPLHF. The CDR3 coding sequence is TGTGCCAGCTCACCACCACGGGGGGGGGTTACCCCTTCACCCCTCCACTTT. The chain combines TRBV18 with TRBJ1-6; maybe TRBD1 (5 bases). The CDR3 runs 17 residues. Trimming pared 0 bases from V and 9 bases from J, leaving 18 bases between. CDR1 is KGHSH and CDR2 is LQKENI in the germline V gene.

CDR3 in amino acids: CASRGLGGPRRSGANVLTF. The CDR3 coding sequence is TGTGCCAGCAGGGGACTCGGCGGGCCCCGCCGATCCGGGGCCAACGTCCTGACTTTC. The V call is TRBV9, the J call TRBJ2-6; D might be TRBD2 (6 bases). The germline V gene has CDR1 SGDLS and CDR2 YYNGEE. V was trimmed by 5 bases and J by 4 bases, leaving 25 bases between them. This CDR3 contains 19 residues.

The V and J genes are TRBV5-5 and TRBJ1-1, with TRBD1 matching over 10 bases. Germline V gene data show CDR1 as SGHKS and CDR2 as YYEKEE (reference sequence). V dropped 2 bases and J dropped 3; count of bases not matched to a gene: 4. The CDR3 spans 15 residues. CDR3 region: CASSFRTGGYTEAFF. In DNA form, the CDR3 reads TGTGCCAGCAGCTTTCGGACAGGGGGGTACACTGAAGCTTTCTTT.

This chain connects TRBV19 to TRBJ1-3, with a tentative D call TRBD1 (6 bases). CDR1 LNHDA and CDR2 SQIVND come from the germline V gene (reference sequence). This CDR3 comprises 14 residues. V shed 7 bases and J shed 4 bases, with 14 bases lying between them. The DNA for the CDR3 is TGTGCCAGTACCCCCTGGGACATCGGAAACACCATATATTTT. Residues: CASTPWDIGNTIYF. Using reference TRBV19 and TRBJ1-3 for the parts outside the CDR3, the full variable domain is DGGITQSPKYLFRKEGQNVTLSCEQNLNHDAMYWYRQDPGQGLRLIYYSQIVNDFQKGDIAEGYSVSREKKESFPLTVTSAQKNPTAFYLCASTPWDIGNTIYFGEGSWLTVV.

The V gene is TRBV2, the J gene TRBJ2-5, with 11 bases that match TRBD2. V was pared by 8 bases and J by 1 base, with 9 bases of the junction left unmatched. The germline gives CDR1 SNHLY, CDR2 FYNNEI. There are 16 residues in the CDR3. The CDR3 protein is CASQRRLAGTQETQYF. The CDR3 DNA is TGTGCCAGCCAAAGGAGACTAGCGGGGACCCAAGAGACCCAGTACTTC.

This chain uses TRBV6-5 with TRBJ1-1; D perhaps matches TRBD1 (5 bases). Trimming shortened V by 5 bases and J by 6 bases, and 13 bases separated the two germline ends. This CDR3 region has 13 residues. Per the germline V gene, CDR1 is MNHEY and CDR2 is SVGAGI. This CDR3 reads CASSRDSIAEAFF. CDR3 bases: TGTGCCAGCAGTCGGGACTCCATCGCTGAAGCTTTCTTT.

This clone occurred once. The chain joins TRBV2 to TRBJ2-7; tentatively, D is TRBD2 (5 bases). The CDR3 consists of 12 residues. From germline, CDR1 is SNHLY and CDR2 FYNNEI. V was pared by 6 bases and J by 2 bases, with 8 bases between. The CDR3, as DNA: TGTGCCAGCAGGGACTTTACCTACGAGCAGTACTTC. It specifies CASRDFTYEQYF.

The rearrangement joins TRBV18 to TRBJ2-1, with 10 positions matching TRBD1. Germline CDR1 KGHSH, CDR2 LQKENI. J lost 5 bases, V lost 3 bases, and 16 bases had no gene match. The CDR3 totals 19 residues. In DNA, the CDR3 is TGTGCCAGCTCACCGGGCACTCCCCGGCGGGACAGGGGCCACAATGAGCAGTTCTTC. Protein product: CASSPGTPRRDRGHNEQFF.

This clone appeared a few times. CDR3 amino acids: CASRRGTEAFF. The CDR3 nucleotides are TGTGCCAGCCGTCGGGGGACTGAAGCTTTCTTT. The rearrangement joins TRBV6-5 to TRBJ1-1; a weak D match, TRBD1 (5 bases). Trimming took off 8 bases at V and 5 bases at J, with 9 bases between the two ends. Germline values: CDR1 MNHEY, CDR2 SVGAGI. The CDR3 spans 11 residues.

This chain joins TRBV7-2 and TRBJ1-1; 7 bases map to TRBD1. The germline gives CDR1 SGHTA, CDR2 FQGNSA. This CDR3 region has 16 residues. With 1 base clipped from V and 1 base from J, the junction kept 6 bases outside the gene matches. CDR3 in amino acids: CASSLGGGGKNTEAFF. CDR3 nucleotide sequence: TGTGCCAGCAGCTTAGGAGGGGGCGGTAAGAACACTGAAGCTTTCTTT.

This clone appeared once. The CDR3 DNA follows: TGTGCCAGCAGAGGGGACAGGGGTAACACCGGGGAGCTGTTTTTT. Translation: CASRGDRGNTGELFF. V usage is TRBV6-5 and J usage is TRBJ2-2; 10 bases are a match to TRBD1. The junction had 3 bases not matched to a gene; V was cut back by 6 bases and J by 2 bases. The V gene's germline CDR1 is MNHEY and CDR2 SVGAGI. The CDR3 covers 15 residues.

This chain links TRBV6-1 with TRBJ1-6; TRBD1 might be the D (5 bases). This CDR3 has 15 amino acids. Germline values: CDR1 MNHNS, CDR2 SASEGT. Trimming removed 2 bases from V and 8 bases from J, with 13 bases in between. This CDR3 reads CASSEIDQGYSPLHF. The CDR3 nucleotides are TGTGCCAGCAGTGAAATCGACCAGGGCTATTCACCCCTCCACTTT.

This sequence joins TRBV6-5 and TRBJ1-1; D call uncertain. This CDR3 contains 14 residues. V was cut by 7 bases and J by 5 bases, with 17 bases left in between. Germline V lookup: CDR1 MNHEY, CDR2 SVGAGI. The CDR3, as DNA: TGTGCCAGCACACCAAACAGCGGCCGAACTGAAGCTTTCTTT. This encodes CASTPNSGRTEAFF.

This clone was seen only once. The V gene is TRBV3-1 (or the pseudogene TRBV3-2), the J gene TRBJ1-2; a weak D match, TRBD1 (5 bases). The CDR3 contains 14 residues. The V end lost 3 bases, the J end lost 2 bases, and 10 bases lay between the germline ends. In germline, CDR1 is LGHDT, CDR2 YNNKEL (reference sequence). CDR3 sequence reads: CASSQGTYNYGYTF. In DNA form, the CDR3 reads TGTGCCAGCAGCCAGGGGACTTACAACTATGGCTACACCTTC.

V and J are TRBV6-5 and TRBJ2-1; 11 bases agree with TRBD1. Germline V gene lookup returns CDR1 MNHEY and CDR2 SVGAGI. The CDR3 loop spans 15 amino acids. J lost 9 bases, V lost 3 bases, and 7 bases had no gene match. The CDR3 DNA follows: TGTGCCAGCAGTTATAAGGGGACAGGGGGTAGTGAGCAGTTCTTC. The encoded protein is CASSYKGTGGSEQFF.

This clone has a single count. CDR3 amino acids: CASSWLGINQPQHF. The CDR3 nucleotides are TGTGCCAGTAGTTGGCTGGGCATCAATCAGCCCCAGCATTTT. The V call is TRBV19, the J call TRBJ1-5; D unresolved. Trimming left V 5 bases short and J 3 bases short, with 11 bases between. In germline, CDR1 is LNHDA, CDR2 SQIVND (reference sequence). The CDR3 extends over 14 amino acids.

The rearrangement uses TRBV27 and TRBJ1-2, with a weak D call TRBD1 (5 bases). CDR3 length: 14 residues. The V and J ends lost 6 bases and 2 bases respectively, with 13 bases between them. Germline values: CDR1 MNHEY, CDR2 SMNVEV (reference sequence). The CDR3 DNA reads TGTGCCAGCAGGTCCGGGGGTCGGAACTATGGCTACACCTTC. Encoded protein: CASRSGGRNYGYTF.

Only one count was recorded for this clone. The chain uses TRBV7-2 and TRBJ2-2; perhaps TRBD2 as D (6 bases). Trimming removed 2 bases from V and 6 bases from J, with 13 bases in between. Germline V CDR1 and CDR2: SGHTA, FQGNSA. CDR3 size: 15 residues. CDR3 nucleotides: TGTGCCAGCAGCTTACTGACTAGTCTCGCCGGGGAGCTGTTTTTT. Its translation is CASSLLTSLAGELFF.

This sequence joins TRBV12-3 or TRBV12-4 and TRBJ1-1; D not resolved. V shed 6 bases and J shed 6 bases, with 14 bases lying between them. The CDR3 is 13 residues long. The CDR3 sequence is CASSLIVGAEAFF. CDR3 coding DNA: TGTGCCAGCAGCCTGATTGTCGGGGCTGAAGCTTTCTTT.

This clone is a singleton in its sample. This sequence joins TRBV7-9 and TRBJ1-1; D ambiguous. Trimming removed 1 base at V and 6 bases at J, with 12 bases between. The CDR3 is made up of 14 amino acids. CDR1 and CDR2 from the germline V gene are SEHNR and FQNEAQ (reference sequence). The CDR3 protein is CASSLGYGSAEAFF. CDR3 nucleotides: TGTGCCAGCAGCTTAGGCTACGGGAGCGCTGAAGCTTTCTTT. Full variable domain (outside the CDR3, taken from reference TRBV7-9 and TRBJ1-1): DTGVSQNPRHKITKRGQNVTFRCDPISEHNRLYWYRQTLGQGPEFLTYFQNEAQLEKSRLLSDRFSAERPKGSFSTLEIQRTEQGDSAMYLCASSLGYGSAEAFFGQGTRLTVV.

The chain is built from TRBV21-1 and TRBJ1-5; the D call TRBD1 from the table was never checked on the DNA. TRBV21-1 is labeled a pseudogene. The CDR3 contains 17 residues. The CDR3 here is CASSKTGAKVTNQPQHF. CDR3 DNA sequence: TGTGCCAGCAGCAAGACAGGGGCCAAGGTCACCAATCAGCCCCAGCATTTT.

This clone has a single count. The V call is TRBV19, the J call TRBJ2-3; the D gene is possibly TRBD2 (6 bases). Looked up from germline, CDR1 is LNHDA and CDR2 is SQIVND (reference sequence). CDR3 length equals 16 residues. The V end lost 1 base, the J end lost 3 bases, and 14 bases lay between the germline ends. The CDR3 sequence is CASSIAWAGFTDTQYF. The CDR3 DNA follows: TGTGCCAGTAGTATAGCATGGGCGGGGTTTACAGATACGCAGTATTTT.

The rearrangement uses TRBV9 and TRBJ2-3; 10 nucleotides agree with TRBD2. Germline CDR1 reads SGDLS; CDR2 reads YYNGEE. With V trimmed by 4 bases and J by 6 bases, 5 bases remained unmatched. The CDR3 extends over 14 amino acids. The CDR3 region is CASSKSGGADTQYF. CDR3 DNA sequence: TGTGCCAGCAGCAAAAGCGGGGGGGCCGATACGCAGTATTTT.

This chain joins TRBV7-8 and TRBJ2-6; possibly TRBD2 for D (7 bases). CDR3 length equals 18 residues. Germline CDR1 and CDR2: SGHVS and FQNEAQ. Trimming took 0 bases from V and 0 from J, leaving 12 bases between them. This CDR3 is CASSLAPGGPSGANVLTF. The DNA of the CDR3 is TGTGCCAGCAGCTTAGCGCCCGGGGGGCCCTCTGGGGCCAACGTCCTGACTTTC.

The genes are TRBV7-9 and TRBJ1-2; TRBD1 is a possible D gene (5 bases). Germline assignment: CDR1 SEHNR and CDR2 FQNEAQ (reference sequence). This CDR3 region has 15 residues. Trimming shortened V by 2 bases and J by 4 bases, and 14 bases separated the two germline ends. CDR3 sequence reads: CASSLNLDSSYGYTF. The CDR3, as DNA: TGTGCCAGCAGCTTAAATCTAGACAGTTCCTATGGCTACACCTTC.

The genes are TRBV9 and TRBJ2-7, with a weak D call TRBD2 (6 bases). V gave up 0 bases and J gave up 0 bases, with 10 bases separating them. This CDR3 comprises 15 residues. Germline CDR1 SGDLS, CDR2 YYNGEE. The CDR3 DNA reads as TGTGCCAGCAGCGTAGGGGGGGTAAGCTCCTACGAGCAGTACTTC. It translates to CASSVGGVSSYEQYF.

For the CDR3, the DNA is TGTGCCAGCAGCGACGGGGGCAGGCCGAATCAGCCCCAGCATTTT. Translation gives CASSDGGRPNQPQHF. The chain recombines TRBV6-4 with TRBJ1-5; maybe TRBD1 (6 bases). Germline CDR1 MRHNA, CDR2 SNTAGT. This CDR3 contains 15 residues. Trimming removed 6 bases from V and 4 bases from J, with 16 bases in between.

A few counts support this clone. In nucleotides, the CDR3 is TGCGCCAGCAGACCTGGGACAGCCGACCTTTACGAGCAGTACTTC. Protein sequence: CASRPGTADLYEQYF. This chain joins TRBV5-1 and TRBJ2-7, with TRBD1 matching 7 bases. Germline lookup yields CDR1 SGHRS and CDR2 YFSETQ. This CDR3 is 15 amino acids long. J gave up 4 bases and V 5 bases, and 12 bases lay outside the gene matches.

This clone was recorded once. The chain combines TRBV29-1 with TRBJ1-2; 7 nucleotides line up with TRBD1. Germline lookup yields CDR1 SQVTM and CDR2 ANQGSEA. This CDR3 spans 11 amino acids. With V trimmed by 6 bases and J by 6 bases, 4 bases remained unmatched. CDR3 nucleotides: TGCAGCGTACGACAGGGCCATGGCTACACCTTC. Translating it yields CSVRQGHGYTF.

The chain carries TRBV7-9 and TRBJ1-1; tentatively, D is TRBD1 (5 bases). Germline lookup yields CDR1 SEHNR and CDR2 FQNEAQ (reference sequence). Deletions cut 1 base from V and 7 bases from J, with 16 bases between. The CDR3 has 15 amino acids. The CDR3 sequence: CASSLEAGPADEAFF. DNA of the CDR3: TGTGCCAGCAGCTTAGAAGCGGGGCCAGCGGATGAAGCTTTCTTT.